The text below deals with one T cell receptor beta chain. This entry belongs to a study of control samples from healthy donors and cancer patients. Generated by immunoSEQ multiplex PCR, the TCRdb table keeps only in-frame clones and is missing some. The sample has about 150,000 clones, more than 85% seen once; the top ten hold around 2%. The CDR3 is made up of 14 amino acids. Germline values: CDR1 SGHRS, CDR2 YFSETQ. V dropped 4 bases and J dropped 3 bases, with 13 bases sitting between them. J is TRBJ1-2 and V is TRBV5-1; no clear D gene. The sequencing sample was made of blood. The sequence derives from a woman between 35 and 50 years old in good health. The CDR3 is CASSPSYTDYGYTF. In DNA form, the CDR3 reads TGCGCCAGCAGCCCTAGCTATACCGACTATGGCTACACCTTC.